This record covers a single T cell receptor beta chain. The sample originates from a study of immune cell composition in non-small cell lung cancer. Sequencing used immunoSEQ multiplex PCR; TCRdb keeps in-frame clones, though not all of them. The table records about 3,400 clones, 55% to 70% of them present only once. This CDR3 has 15 amino acids. Looked up from germline, CDR1 is SGDLS and CDR2 is YYNGEE. V gave up 4 bases and J gave up 5 bases, with 18 bases separating them. Normal lung was sampled as far from the tumour as possible, at least 3 cm. This clonotype was obtained from a human donor with non-small cell lung cancer. The chain has TRBV9 and TRBJ2-5; a weak D match, TRBD1 (5 bases). Sequencing was carried out using non-adjacent lung tissue. In DNA, the CDR3 is TGTGCCAGCAGCCCAGCAGCAGGGTCAGCCGAGACCCAGTACTTC. It yields the protein CASSPAAGSAETQYF.